One sample yielded the 5 T cell receptor beta chains listed below, sequenced in a study of blood T cell repertoires in COVID-19. Libraries were prepared by immunoSEQ multiplex PCR; TCRdb keeps only in-frame clonotypes and omits some of them. The sample lists about 210,000 clones; about four fifths were seen once. The material sequenced was peripheral blood. Every receptor here comes from a woman in her forties with active or convalescent COVID-19.

For the CDR3, the DNA is TGTGCCAGCAGGCTAGCGGGGAACTCTCTTAGCACAGATACGCAGTATTTT. Protein: CASRLAGNSLSTDTQYF. This chain joins TRBV7-8 and TRBJ2-3, with TRBD2 matching over 9 bases. Germline values: CDR1 SGHVS, CDR2 FQNEAQ. V shed 6 bases, J shed 0 bases, and the junction held 10 bases outside the gene matches. The CDR3 length is 17 residues.

This sequence joins TRBV24-1 and TRBJ2-7, with TRBD2 as a possible D gene (5 bases). V lost 4 bases to trimming and J lost 0 bases, with 21 bases between them. CDR1 is KGHDR and CDR2 is SFDVKD in the germline V gene. The CDR3 totals 18 residues. CDR3 residues: CATSDNPSKASRSYEQYF. In nucleotides, the CDR3 is TGTGCCACCAGTGACAACCCGTCAAAGGCTAGCCGCTCCTACGAGCAGTACTTC.

This clone was counted a single time. The chain is built from TRBV7-9 and TRBJ2-1, with 16 bases that match TRBD2. V was clipped by 5 bases and J by 2 bases; unmatched bases: 9. The CDR3 has 19 amino acids. Per the germline V gene, CDR1 is SEHNR and CDR2 is FQNEAQ (reference sequence). CDR3 sequence: CASSPTPGLAGGPYNEQFF. The CDR3 nucleotides are TGTGCCAGCAGCCCTACTCCGGGACTAGCGGGGGGGCCCTACAATGAGCAGTTCTTC.

The genes are TRBV11-2 and TRBJ1-2, with D uncertain. CDR3 length: 12 amino acids. V dropped 0 bases and J dropped 8 bases, with 7 bases sitting between them. Per the germline V gene, CDR1 is SGHAT and CDR2 is FQNNGV. CDR3 nucleotide sequence: TGTGCCAGCAGCTTAGAGGGAGTGGGCTACACCTTC. Its translation is CASSLEGVGYTF.

The rearrangement uses TRBV5-1 and TRBJ2-7; 13 nucleotides line up with TRBD2. V lost 2 bases, J lost 5 bases, and 7 bases stayed unmatched. The CDR3 totals 16 residues. CDR1 SGHRS and CDR2 YFSETQ come from the germline V gene. The CDR3 nucleotides are TGCGCCAGCAGCTTTAAACTAGCGGGAGGGCCCCACGAGCAGTACTTC. Its protein product is CASSFKLAGGPHEQYF.